This is a list of T cell receptor beta chains from one sample in a study of shared clonotypes between healthy human individuals. Here immunoSEQ multiplex PCR was the method, and the copy in TCRdb shows in-frame clones only, minus some. This table holds about 340,000 clones, more than 60% found once. Input material: memory CD4+ T cells sorted from blood. All receptors derive from a man aged 25-45 years in good health. Each CDR3 is given with its conserved first and last residue. Fields, in order: J gene, D gene, clone size, V gene, CDR3 DNA, CDR3 protein. The D gene is left open where the match is weak. A row's size may be missing; if present it is once, few, many or a size class.

>TRBJ2-3|TRBD1|-|TRBV15
TGTGCCACCCTACCTAGGGGAAGGGGGCTGTCTAGCACAGATACGCAGTATTTT
CATLPRGRGLSSTDTQYF
>TRBJ2-3|TRBD1|once|TRBV30
TGTGCCTGGGGAAGGGGGCCTTTTAACACAGATACGCAGTATTTT
CAWGRGPFNTDTQYF
>TRBJ2-7|-|-|TRBV5-1
TGCGCCAGCAGCCCCAGCACGGGAACCTACGAGCAGTACTTC
CASSPSTGTYEQYF
>TRBJ2-3|-|-|TRBV5-1
TGCGCCAGCAGCTCGGACAGCACAGATACGCAGTATTTT
CASSSDSTDTQYF
>TRBJ1-1|-|many|TRBV2
TGTGCCAGCACCATGGGGGCGGGCACTGAAGCTTTCTTT
CASTMGAGTEAFF
>TRBJ2-7|TRBD2|-|TRBV2
TGTGCCAGCAGAAGACTAGCGGTGAGCTCCTACGAGCAGTACTTC
CASRRLAVSSYEQYF
>TRBJ1-1|TRBD1|few|TRBV5-4
TGTGCCAGCAGCCCGCAGGGGGGTGAGTTTAATGAAGCTTTCTTT
CASSPQGGEFNEAFF
>TRBJ2-1|TRBD2|-|TRBV5-4
TGTGCCAGCGCGAAAGAAGCGGGACGCTCCTACAATGAGCAGTTCTTC
CASAKEAGRSYNEQFF
>TRBJ1-1|-|few|TRBV6-1
TGTGCCAGCAGTGATCTGGGGAGCCTTGGTTACACTGAAGCTTTCTTT
CASSDLGSLGYTEAFF
>TRBJ1-2|-|-|TRBV9
TGTGCCAGCAGCGTAGCTATGGAGAACTATGGCTACACCTTC
CASSVAMENYGYTF
>TRBJ2-5|TRBD2|-|TRBV7-2
TGTGCCAGCAGCGGGGGACTAGCGGGAGTAGAGACCCAGTACTTC
CASSGGLAGVETQYF
>TRBJ2-1|-|few|TRBV19
TGTGCCAGTAGTACTAGTGGCGGTGAGCAGTTCTTC
CASSTSGGEQFF
>TRBJ2-3|-|-|TRBV5-1
TGCGCCAGCAGCTTGGGGTCCGAGCTAGATACGCAGTATTTT
CASSLGSELDTQYF
>TRBJ2-7|TRBD2|-|TRBV4-3
TGCGCCAGCAGCCAAGAGGGTTCCGGGACTAGCGGAGGCTACGAGCAGTACTTC
CASSQEGSGTSGGYEQYF
>TRBJ2-2|-|few|TRBV10-3
TGTGCCATCACTAGGACCACCTCCACCGGGGAGCTGTTTTTT
CAITRTTSTGELFF
>TRBJ2-7|TRBD2|few|TRBV14
TGTGCCAGCAGCCAAGGGGACTACAATCCATCCTACGAGCAGTACTTC
CASSQGDYNPSYEQYF
>TRBJ1-3|-|-|TRBV5-8
TGTGCCAGCAGGGTTGCGCCCCTCCGGAGCTCTGGAAACACCATATATTTT
CASRVAPLRSSGNTIYF
>TRBJ1-5|-|-|TRBV7-2
TGTGCCAGCAGCTACCAGTGGCCGAATCAGCCCCAGCATTTT
CASSYQWPNQPQHF
>TRBJ1-4|-|once|TRBV4-3
TGCGCCAGCAGCCAAGATTCCGTGGCGACAGGAGGAAAACTGTTTTTT
CASSQDSVATGGKLFF
>TRBJ2-5|-|-|TRBV5-1
TGCGCCAGCAGCTCAATGGGGGCTAGCAAGGAGACCCAGTACTTC
CASSSMGASKETQYF